The 18 T cell receptor beta chains below come from one sample, sequenced in a study of cytomegalovirus exposure and HLA in healthy donors. With 60 Vbeta and 13 Jbeta primers, the PCR was carried out. TCRdb's table, derived via immunoSEQ multiplex PCR, lists solely in-frame clones and lacks some. Of more than 130,000 clones in the sample, more than 60% were seen once. The sample taken for sequencing was PBMCs. Receptors were obtained from a male donor in good health and CMV-seronegative.

This chain links TRBV11-2 with TRBJ2-7; 11 bases match TRBD2. The V and J ends lost 4 bases and 2 bases, in that order; junction bases with no gene match: 13. In germline, CDR1 is SGHAT, CDR2 FQNNGV. There are 18 residues in the CDR3. CDR3 protein: CASSSPTGTSGQPYEQYF. The CDR3 DNA reads TGTGCCAGCAGCTCTCCTACCGGGACTAGCGGACAACCCTACGAGCAGTACTTC.

This chain links TRBV5-4 with TRBJ2-1, with 10 bases fitting TRBD2. This CDR3 region has 16 residues. The germline V gene has CDR1 SGHNT and CDR2 YYREEE (reference sequence). Trimming took 0 bases from V and 6 from J; bases not matched to a gene: 6. CDR3 nucleotide sequence: TGTGCCAGCAGCTTGGGTCCTAGCGGGAGAACCAATGAGCAGTTCTTC. Translation gives CASSLGPSGRTNEQFF.

The chain uses TRBV30 and TRBJ2-1; 7 positions match TRBD2. With V trimmed by 5 bases and J by 9 bases, 13 bases remained unmatched. CDR1 and CDR2 from the germline V gene are GTSNPN and SVGIG (reference sequence). The length of the CDR3 is 14 residues. CDR3 region: CAWQRTRPRGEQFF. In DNA, the CDR3 is TGTGCCTGGCAGAGGACTAGGCCTCGGGGTGAGCAGTTCTTC.

The chain is built from TRBV29-1 and TRBJ2-4, with D possibly matching TRBD1 (5 bases). The length of the CDR3 is 12 residues. From germline, CDR1 is SQVTM and CDR2 ANQGSEA. V lost 4 bases to trimming and J lost 8 bases, with 12 bases between them. The DNA for the CDR3 is TGCAGCGTTGGGCAGGGTACAGACATTCAGTACTTC. Encoded protein: CSVGQGTDIQYF.

The chain uses TRBV13 and TRBJ2-2; maybe TRBD1 (6 bases). V lost 4 bases to trimming and J lost 1 base, with 10 bases between them. Germline values: CDR1 PRHDT, CDR2 FYEKMQ (reference sequence). This CDR3 region has 15 residues. The CDR3 DNA reads as TGTGCCAGCAGCTCCCGGGACAAGAACACCGGGGAGCTGTTTTTT. Its protein product is CASSSRDKNTGELFF.

The CDR3 reads CASSFSDTGSGNTIYF. DNA of the CDR3: TGTGCCAGCAGCTTTTCGGACACCGGCTCTGGAAACACCATATATTTT. This chain links TRBV7-8 with TRBJ1-3, with a weak D call TRBD1 (5 bases). The CDR3 contains 16 residues. Germline V CDR1 and CDR2: SGHVS, FQNEAQ. V was pared by 3 bases and J by 0 bases, with 12 bases between.

J is TRBJ2-7 and V is TRBV11-1; maybe TRBD1 (5 bases). This CDR3 is built from 13 residues. The V gene's germline CDR1 is SGHAT and CDR2 FQDESV (reference sequence). Trimming left V 5 bases short and J 2 bases short, with 10 bases between. The CDR3 is CASSTRQTYEQYF. As DNA, the CDR3 is TGTGCCAGCAGCACACGACAGACCTACGAGCAGTACTTC.

The gene calls are TRBV30 and TRBJ2-1, with no clear D. CDR1 GTSNPN and CDR2 SVGIG come from the germline V gene (reference sequence). CDR3 length: 13 residues. The V end lost 0 bases, the J end lost 5 bases, and 8 bases lay between the germline ends. The CDR3 region has the DNA TGTGCCTGGAGTGTTTCCAGAAACAATGAGCAGTTCTTC. Its protein product is CAWSVSRNNEQFF.

The rearrangement uses TRBV5-8 and TRBJ1-1, with TRBD1 as a possible D gene (5 bases). Trimming removed 0 bases at V and 4 bases at J, with 13 bases between. The CDR3 totals 15 residues. Germline CDR1 is SGHTS and CDR2 is YDEGEE. The CDR3 loop reads CASSLAGGAGTEAFF. The CDR3 bases are TGTGCCAGCAGCTTGGCGGGGGGTGCGGGCACTGAAGCTTTCTTT.

The chain recombines TRBV9 with TRBJ1-5; D possibly corresponds to TRBD1 (6 bases). The CDR3 has 15 residues. Germline lookup yields CDR1 SGDLS and CDR2 YYNGEE. Between the trimmed V and J ends, which lost 6 bases and 0 bases, there was a span of 13 bases. The CDR3 is CASTRGDNSNQPQHF. CDR3 coding DNA: TGTGCCAGCACCAGGGGAGATAATAGCAATCAGCCCCAGCATTTT.

This clone has more than one count but fewer than ten. The V call is TRBV29-1, the J call TRBJ1-2; unclear D gene. Germline loops: CDR1 SQVTM, CDR2 ANQGSEA. V shed 7 bases and J shed 6 bases, with 12 bases lying between them. The CDR3 consists of 11 residues. CDR3 sequence: CSAAEGHGYTF. The CDR3 DNA sequence: TGCAGCGCCGCGGAGGGCCATGGCTACACCTTC. The full variable domain, completed using reference TRBV29-1 and TRBJ1-2, is SAVISQKPSRDICQRGTSLTIQCQVDSQVTMMFWYRQQPGQSLTLIATANQGSEATYESGFVIDKFPISRPNLTFSTLTVSNMSPEDSSIYLCSAAEGHGYTFGSGTRLTVV.

This rearrangement joins TRBV30 to TRBJ2-1, with 10 bases that match TRBD2. Trimming removed 2 bases from V and 4 bases from J; junction bases left unmatched: 14. Germline V gene data show CDR1 as GTSNPN and CDR2 as SVGIG (reference sequence). The CDR3 spans 18 residues. The CDR3 here is CAWSQRDRLAGFYNEQFF. For the CDR3, the DNA is TGTGCCTGGAGTCAGAGGGACCGACTAGCGGGTTTTTACAATGAGCAGTTCTTC. Full variable domain (remainder filled in from reference TRBV30 and TRBJ2-1): SQTIHQWPATLVQPVGSPLSLECTVEGTSNPNLYWYRQAAGRGLQLLFYSVGIGQISSEVPQNLSASRPQDRQFILSSKKLLLSDSGFYLCAWSQRDRLAGFYNEQFFGPGTRLTVL.

The V call is TRBV15, the J call TRBJ2-7; 7 bases fit TRBD2. This CDR3 is 15 amino acids long. The V gene end was trimmed by 0 bases and the J gene end by 2 bases; junction bases not matched to a gene: 4. Per the germline V gene, CDR1 is LNHNV and CDR2 is YYDKDF (reference sequence). CDR3 loop: CATSRDREGAYEQYF. The CDR3 DNA reads TGTGCCACCAGCAGAGATAGGGAGGGAGCCTACGAGCAGTACTTC.

V gene TRBV6-7 combines with J gene TRBJ2-2; a possible D gene is TRBD1 (6 bases). TRBV6-7 is recorded as an ORF, its role being uncertain. Trimming took 5 bases from V and 6 from J, leaving 28 bases between them. The CDR3 runs to 19 residues. As DNA, the CDR3 is TGTGCCAGCAGTGCCCCATACCGAATCTCAGGGGAAAGGGCCGGGGAGCTGTTTTTT. This gives the protein CASSAPYRISGERAGELFF.

Concerning this clone: One junction end does not reproduce the germline sequence, and a read error may be involved. This sequence joins TRBV5-1 and TRBJ2-1; D uncertain. The CDR3 runs to 15 residues. Germline V gene data show CDR1 as SGHRS and CDR2 as YFSETQ. The CDR3 DNA reads as TGCCCCAGCAGCTTGGTATTTTGGGCCCCCAATGAGCAGTTCTTC. This gives the protein CPSSLVFWAPNEQFF.

The rearrangement links TRBV15 to TRBJ2-3; D is uncertain. The CDR3 length is 14 residues. Germline CDR1 reads LNHNV; CDR2 reads YYDKDF (reference sequence). V lost 1 base, J lost 3 bases, and 8 bases lay in between. The CDR3 reads CATSRVHLTDTQYF. CDR3 DNA: TGTGCCACCAGCAGAGTTCATTTGACAGATACGCAGTATTTT.

The chain joins TRBV27 to TRBJ1-2; D ambiguous. This CDR3 comprises 13 residues. Germline V CDR1 and CDR2: MNHEY, SMNVEV (reference sequence). The V end lost 2 bases, the J end lost 2 bases, and 6 bases lay between the germline ends. The CDR3 region has the DNA TGTGCCAGCAGTTTACAAAAAAACTATGGCTACACCTTC. Translating it yields CASSLQKNYGYTF.

The chain combines TRBV5-1 with TRBJ2-7, with unresolved D. This CDR3 has 11 amino acids. Trimming removed 0 bases from V and 7 bases from J, with 5 bases in between. The germline V gene has CDR1 SGHRS and CDR2 YFSETQ. CDR3 protein: CASSLVEEQYF. The DNA for the CDR3 is TGCGCCAGCAGCTTGGTCGAGGAGCAGTACTTC.